This TCR beta chain is from a study of blood T cell repertoires in COVID-19. Authors' processing steps: Estimation of nucleated cell counts was performed using reference gene primer amplification. Assay used: immunoSEQ multiplex PCR; TCRdb lists only in-frame clones, some missing. V, J and clone size are taken as reported in that table, and D and trimming were inferred from the DNA itself. Here the sample spans fewer than 200,000 clones, around 82% being singletons. The receptor was isolated from a woman aged 55-70 years with acute COVID-19. The sequenced sample consisted of PBMCs or T cells enriched from blood (not recorded which).

The CDR3 here is CASSLLGGVNKEQYV. The CDR3 DNA is TGTGCCAGCAGCTTACTGGGCGGGGTAAATAAGGAGCAGTACGTC. V and J are TRBV11-2 and TRBJ2-7; TRBD2 is a possible D gene (6 bases). CDR1 is SGHAT and CDR2 is FQNNGV in the germline V gene. V was pared by 2 bases and J by 7 bases, with 18 bases between. The CDR3 extends over 15 amino acids.